One sample yielded the 17 T cell receptor beta chains listed below, sequenced in a study of cytomegalovirus exposure and HLA in healthy donors. 13 Jbeta primers and 60 Vbeta primers were used for the PCR. Using immunoSEQ multiplex PCR, the repertoire was profiled, and TCRdb retains in-frame clones only, with some absent. This table holds around 200,000 clones, around 70% found once. The sequenced sample was PBMCs. The source of these receptors is a male donor in good health and CMV-seronegative.

The chain has TRBV10-3 and TRBJ2-3, with 7 bases matching TRBD2. Germline CDR1 ENHRY, CDR2 SYGVKD. CDR3 length: 14 residues. Trimming removed 3 bases from V and 3 bases from J; junction bases left unmatched: 3. The CDR3 DNA reads TGTGCCATCAGTGATGGACTAGATACAGATACGCAGTATTTT. Its translation is CAISDGLDTDTQYF.

This chain links TRBV19 with TRBJ2-7; 7 nucleotides agree with TRBD2. CDR3 size: 15 residues. The germline gives CDR1 LNHDA, CDR2 SQIVND (reference sequence). J lost 2 bases, V lost 3 bases, and 7 bases had no gene match. The CDR3 DNA follows: TGTGCCAGTAGTATTACCGCTAGCGGAACCTACGAGCAGTACTTC. It specifies CASSITASGTYEQYF. Variable domain in full (rest from reference TRBV19 and TRBJ2-7): DGGITQSPKYLFRKEGQNVTLSCEQNLNHDAMYWYRQDPGQGLRLIYYSQIVNDFQKGDIAEGYSVSREKKESFPLTVTSAQKNPTAFYLCASSITASGTYEQYFGPGTRLTVT.

This chain uses TRBV4-3 with TRBJ2-6, with D possibly TRBD1 on 6 matching bases. Germline-derived CDR1 and CDR2 are LGHNA and YSLEER. V lost 1 base to trimming and J lost 0 bases, with 10 bases between them. The CDR3 extends over 17 amino acids. This CDR3 is CASSQGGGPSGANVLTF. CDR3 nucleotides: TGCGCCAGCAGCCAAGGAGGGGGACCCTCTGGGGCCAACGTCCTGACTTTC.

V is TRBV15 and J is TRBJ2-1; weak D call: TRBD1 (6 bases). V lost 5 bases, J lost 7 bases, and 15 bases lay in between. The CDR3 loop spans 14 amino acids. Germline CDR1 and CDR2: LNHNV and YYDKDF (reference sequence). CDR3 DNA sequence: TGTGCCACCAGCTCGCGGGCCCAGGGGAATGAGCAGTTCTTC. Its protein is CATSSRAQGNEQFF.

The chain couples TRBV10-1 to TRBJ2-1; 8 positions match TRBD2. After removal of 6 bases from V and 4 bases from J, the junction contained 5 bases not matched to a gene. This CDR3 is 14 amino acids long. From germline, CDR1 is WNHNN and CDR2 SYGVQD (reference sequence). CDR3 DNA: TGCGCCAGCAGCTCGGGGGGGCCTTACAATGAGCAGTTCTTC. Translating it yields CASSSGGPYNEQFF.

The chain carries TRBV29-1 and TRBJ2-7; 11 nucleotides agree with TRBD2. The ends lost 4 bases at V and 2 bases at J; junction bases unmatched: 1. This CDR3 contains 13 residues. The germline V gene has CDR1 SQVTM and CDR2 ANQGSEA. The CDR3 here is CSVVLAGAYEQYF. The CDR3 DNA reads TGCAGCGTTGTACTAGCGGGAGCCTACGAGCAGTACTTC.

CDR3 residues: CASSLIGGSPKTQYF. The CDR3, as DNA: TGTGCCAGCAGCTTGATAGGTGGGAGTCCCAAGACCCAGTACTTC. The chain recombines TRBV11-2 with TRBJ2-5, with a weak D call TRBD2 (5 bases). This CDR3 has 15 amino acids. Germline values: CDR1 SGHAT, CDR2 FQNNGV. Trimming removed 3 bases at V and 6 bases at J, with 17 bases between.

This chain uses TRBV6-5 with TRBJ2-5; D perhaps matches TRBD2 (7 bases). The CDR3 totals 15 residues. V gave up 4 bases and J gave up 5 bases, with 17 bases separating them. Germline V gives CDR1 MNHEY, CDR2 SVGAGI. The CDR3 DNA sequence: TGTGCCAGCAGTTTAGGGGGGGGCCTTCGGGAGACCCAGTACTTC. Its translation: CASSLGGGLRETQYF.

The rearrangement uses TRBV27 and TRBJ1-6; D not resolved. There are 16 residues in the CDR3. Between the trimmed V and J ends, which lost 3 bases and 9 bases, there was a span of 18 bases. Germline CDR1 and CDR2: MNHEY and SMNVEV (reference sequence). Written as DNA, the CDR3 is TGTGCCAGCAGTTTTACCGTCCCCGGGGTAGGTTCACCCCTCCACTTT. This encodes CASSFTVPGVGSPLHF.

The V and J genes are TRBV6-5 and TRBJ1-3; D unclear. Trimming shortened V by 6 bases and J by 4 bases, and 7 bases separated the two germline ends. The germline CDR1 and CDR2 sequences are MNHEY and SVGAGI. The CDR3 runs to 12 residues. CDR3 sequence (DNA): TGTGCCAGCAGCCCCGGGGGAAACACCATATATTTT. This codes for CASSPGGNTIYF.

This chain joins TRBV13 and TRBJ1-1; D call uncertain. V dropped 2 bases and J dropped 0 bases, with 10 bases sitting between them. Germline-derived CDR1 and CDR2 are PRHDT and FYEKMQ (reference sequence). The CDR3 is 15 amino acids. Written as DNA, the CDR3 is TGTGCCAGCAGCTTAAATCCGGGAATGAACACTGAAGCTTTCTTT. It specifies CASSLNPGMNTEAFF.

This chain joins TRBV7-2 and TRBJ1-1; weak D call: TRBD1 (6 bases). CDR3 size: 15 residues. Trimming left V 0 bases short and J 5 bases short, with 13 bases between. Germline CDR1 SGHTA, CDR2 FQGNSA. Here the CDR3 reads CASSLAGGGQTEAFF. CDR3 DNA: TGTGCCAGCAGCTTAGCGGGAGGGGGGCAGACTGAAGCTTTCTTT.

The V gene is TRBV19, the J gene TRBJ2-7; 8 bases line up with TRBD1. After removal of 4 bases from V and 0 bases from J, the junction contained 8 bases not matched to a gene. The CDR3 loop spans 16 amino acids. Germline loops: CDR1 LNHDA, CDR2 SQIVND (reference sequence). CDR3 DNA sequence: TGTGCCAGTAGTAACAGGACAGGGCCCCGCTCCTACGAGCAGTACTTC. Its protein product is CASSNRTGPRSYEQYF.

This chain uses TRBV6-5 with TRBJ1-2; TRBD1 might be the D (6 bases). With 6 bases removed from V and 8 bases from J, the gap between germline ends came to 19 bases. Per the germline V gene, CDR1 is MNHEY and CDR2 is SVGAGI. The CDR3 length is 14 residues. As DNA, the CDR3 is TGTGCCAGCAGCCAAAGAGGGACACCACACGGCTACACCTTC. Protein: CASSQRGTPHGYTF.

The chain combines TRBV6-6 with TRBJ2-7, with 7 bases fitting TRBD2. The CDR3 has 13 amino acids. CDR1 is MNHNY, CDR2 SVGAGI, per germline (reference sequence). V dropped 10 bases and J dropped 0; count of bases not matched to a gene: 6. CDR3 amino acids: CAISGKVSYEQYF. The DNA of the CDR3 is TGTGCCATCAGCGGGAAGGTCTCCTACGAGCAGTACTTC.

The CDR3 region has the DNA TGTGCCAGCAGTCCTTCGGGGGATCAGCCCCAGCATTTT. It is translated as CASSPSGDQPQHF. The genes are TRBV11-2 and TRBJ1-5, with a tentative D call TRBD1 (5 bases). Trimming cost V 6 bases and J 5 bases, with 11 bases left between them. Germline V lookup: CDR1 SGHAT, CDR2 FQNNGV. The CDR3 sequence is 13 residues long.

This chain joins TRBV25-1 and TRBJ1-5; TRBD1 might be the D (5 bases). The CDR3 loop spans 14 amino acids. V lost 3 bases and J lost 4, with 10 bases in between. Germline CDR1 reads MGHDK; CDR2 reads SYGVNS. The CDR3 sequence: CASSDPGLNQPQHF. The DNA for the CDR3 is TGTGCCAGCAGTGATCCAGGGTTAAATCAGCCCCAGCATTTT. Looking up the rest from reference TRBV25-1 and TRBJ1-5 gives the full variable domain: EADIYQTPRYLVIGTGKKITLECSQTMGHDKMYWYQQDPGMELHLIHYSYGVNSTEKGDLSSESTVSRIRTEHFPLTLESARPSHTSQYLCASSDPGLNQPQHFGDGTRLSIL.